This T cell receptor (beta chain) is from a study of neoadjuvant anti-PD-1 for oral cavity cancer. Study-level information: Most patients had three to four biweekly doses of 3 mg/kg nivolumab before resection. Patients without progression got a fourth dose around day 43.

The V end was cut by 5 bases, the J end by 5 bases, with 10 bases between. The CDR3 covers 13 residues. In germline, CDR1 is SGHVS, CDR2 FNYEAQ. Libraries were prepared by immunoSEQ multiplex PCR; TCRdb keeps only in-frame clonotypes and omits some of them. Among around 70,000 clones listed, 70% to 90% were seen once. As to time point: after neoadjuvant nivolumab, at surgical resection. The chain combines TRBV7-6 with TRBJ1-5; D unresolved. The source was PBMCs, collected after nivolumab (anti-PD-1) treatment. This receptor was obtained from a person aged 35-79 years with oral cavity squamous cell carcinoma. CDR3 protein: CASSPGLDQPQHF. For the CDR3, the DNA is TGTGCCAGCAGCCCCGGGCTTGATCAGCCCCAGCATTTT.